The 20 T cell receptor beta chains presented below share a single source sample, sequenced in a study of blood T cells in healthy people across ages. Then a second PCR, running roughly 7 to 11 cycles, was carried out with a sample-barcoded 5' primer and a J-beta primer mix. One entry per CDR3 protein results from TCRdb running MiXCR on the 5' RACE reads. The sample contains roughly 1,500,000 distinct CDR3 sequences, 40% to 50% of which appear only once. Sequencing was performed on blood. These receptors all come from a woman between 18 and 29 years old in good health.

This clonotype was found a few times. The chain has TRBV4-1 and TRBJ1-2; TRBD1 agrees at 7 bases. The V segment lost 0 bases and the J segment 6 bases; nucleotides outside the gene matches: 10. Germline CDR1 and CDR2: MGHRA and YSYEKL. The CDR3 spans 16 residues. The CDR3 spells CASSQESTGEVNGYTF. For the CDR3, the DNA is TGCGCCAGCAGCCAAGAATCCACAGGGGAGGTAAATGGCTACACCTTC.

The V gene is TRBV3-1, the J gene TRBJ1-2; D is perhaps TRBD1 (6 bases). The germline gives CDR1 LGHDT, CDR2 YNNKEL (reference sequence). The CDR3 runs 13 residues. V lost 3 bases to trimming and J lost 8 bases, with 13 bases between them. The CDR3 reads CASSHGQLFGYTF. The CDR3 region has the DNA TGTGCCAGCAGCCATGGACAGCTGTTCGGCTACACCTTC.

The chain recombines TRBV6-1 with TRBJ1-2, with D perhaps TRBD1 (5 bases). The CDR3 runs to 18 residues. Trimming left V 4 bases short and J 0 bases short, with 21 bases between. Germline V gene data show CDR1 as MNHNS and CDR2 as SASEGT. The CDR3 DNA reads TGTGCCAGCAGTGCCTCCTGGGGGGAGGGGAGAGCTAACTATGGCTACACCTTC. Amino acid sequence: CASSASWGEGRANYGYTF.

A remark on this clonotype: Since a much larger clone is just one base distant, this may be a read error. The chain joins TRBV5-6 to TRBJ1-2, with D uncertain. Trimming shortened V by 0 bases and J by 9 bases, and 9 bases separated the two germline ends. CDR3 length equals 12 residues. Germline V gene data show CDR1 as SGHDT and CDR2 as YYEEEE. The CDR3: CASSLDLESYTF. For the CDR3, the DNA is TGTGCCAGCAGCTTGGATTTGGAGAGCTACACCTTC.

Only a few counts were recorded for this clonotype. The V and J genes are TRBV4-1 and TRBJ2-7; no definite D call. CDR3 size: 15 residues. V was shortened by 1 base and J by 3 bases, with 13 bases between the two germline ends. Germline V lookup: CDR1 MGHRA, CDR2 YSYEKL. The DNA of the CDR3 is TGCGCCAGCAGCCAAGGGACGCTGGCTTTCTACGAGCAGTACTTC. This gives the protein CASSQGTLAFYEQYF.

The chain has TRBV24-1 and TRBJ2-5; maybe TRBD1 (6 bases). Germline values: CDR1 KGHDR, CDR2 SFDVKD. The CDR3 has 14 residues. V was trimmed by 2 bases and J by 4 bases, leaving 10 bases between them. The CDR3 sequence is CATSDSSRGETQYF. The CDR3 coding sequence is TGTGCCACCAGTGATTCGTCCAGGGGAGAGACCCAGTACTTC.

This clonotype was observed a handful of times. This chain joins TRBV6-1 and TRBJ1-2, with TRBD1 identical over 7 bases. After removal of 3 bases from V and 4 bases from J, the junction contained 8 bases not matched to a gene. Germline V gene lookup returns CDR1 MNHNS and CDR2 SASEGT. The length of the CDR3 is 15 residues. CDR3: CASSEIRDSSYGYTF. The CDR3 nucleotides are TGTGCCAGCAGTGAGATTCGGGACAGTAGCTATGGCTACACCTTC.

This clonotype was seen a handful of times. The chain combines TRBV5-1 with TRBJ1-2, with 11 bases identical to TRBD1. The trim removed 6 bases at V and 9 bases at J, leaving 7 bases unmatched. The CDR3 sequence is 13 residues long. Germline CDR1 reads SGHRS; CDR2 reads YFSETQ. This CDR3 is CASNYGQGASYTF. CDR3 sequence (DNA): TGCGCCAGCAACTATGGACAGGGGGCTAGCTACACCTTC.

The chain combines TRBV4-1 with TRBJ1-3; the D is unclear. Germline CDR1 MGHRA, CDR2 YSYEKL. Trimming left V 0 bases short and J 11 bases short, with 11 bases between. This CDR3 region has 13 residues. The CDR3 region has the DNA TGCGCCAGCAGCCAAGATTCCGGAAGCGCCATATATTTT. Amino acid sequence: CASSQDSGSAIYF.

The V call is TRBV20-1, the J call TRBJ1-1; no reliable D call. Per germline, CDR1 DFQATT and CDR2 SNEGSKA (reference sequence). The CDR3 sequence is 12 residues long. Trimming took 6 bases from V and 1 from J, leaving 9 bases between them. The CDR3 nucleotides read TGCAGTGCACCCCTCCAGAACACTGAAGCTTTCTTT. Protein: CSAPLQNTEAFF.

The CDR3 DNA reads as TGTGCCAGCAGCCGGGACCGCGGTACGGGTGGCTACACCTTC. Translating it yields CASSRDRGTGGYTF. The chain uses TRBV5-6 and TRBJ1-2, with a weak D call TRBD1 (5 bases). Germline V gene lookup returns CDR1 SGHDT and CDR2 YYEEEE. The CDR3 is made up of 14 amino acids. Trimming left V 4 bases short and J 7 bases short, with 17 bases between. The full variable domain, its missing parts supplied by reference TRBV5-6 and TRBJ1-2, is DAGVTQSPTHLIKTRGQQVTLRCSPKSGHDTVSWYQQALGQGPQFIFQYYEEEERQRGNFPDRFSGHQFPNYSSELNVNALLLGDSALYLCASSRDRGTGGYTFGSGTRLTVV.

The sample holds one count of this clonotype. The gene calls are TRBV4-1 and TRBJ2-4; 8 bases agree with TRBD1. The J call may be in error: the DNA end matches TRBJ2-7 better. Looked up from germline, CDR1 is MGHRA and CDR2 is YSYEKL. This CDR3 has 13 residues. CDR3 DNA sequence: TGCGCCAGCGGGCAGGGGGCCATCCACGAGCAGTACTTC. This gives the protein CASGQGAIHEQYF.

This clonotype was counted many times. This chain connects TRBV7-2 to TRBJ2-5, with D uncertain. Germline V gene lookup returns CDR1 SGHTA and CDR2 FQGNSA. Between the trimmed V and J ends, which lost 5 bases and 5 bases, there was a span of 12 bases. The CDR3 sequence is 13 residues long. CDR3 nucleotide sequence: TGTGCCAGCAGCGGACCAAACTTGGAGACCCAGTACTTC. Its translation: CASSGPNLETQYF.

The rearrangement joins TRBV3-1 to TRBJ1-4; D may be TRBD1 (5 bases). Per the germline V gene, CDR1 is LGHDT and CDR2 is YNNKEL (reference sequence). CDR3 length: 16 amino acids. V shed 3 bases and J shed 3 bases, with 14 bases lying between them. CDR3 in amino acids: CASSQEGLGANEKLFF. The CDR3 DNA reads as TGTGCCAGCAGCCAGGAGGGGCTTGGGGCTAATGAAAAACTGTTTTTT.

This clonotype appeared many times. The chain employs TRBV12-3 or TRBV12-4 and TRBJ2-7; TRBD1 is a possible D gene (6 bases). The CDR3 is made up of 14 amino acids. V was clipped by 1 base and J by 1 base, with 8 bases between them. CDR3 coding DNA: TGTGCCAGCAGTTTAGTACAGGGTTCCTACGAGCAGTACTTC. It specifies CASSLVQGSYEQYF.

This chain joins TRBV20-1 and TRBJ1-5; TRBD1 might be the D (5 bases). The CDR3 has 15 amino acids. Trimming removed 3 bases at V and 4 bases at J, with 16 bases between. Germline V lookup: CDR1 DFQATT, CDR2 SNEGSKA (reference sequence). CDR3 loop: CSARDQGRMNQPQHF. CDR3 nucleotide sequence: TGCAGTGCTAGGGATCAGGGACGGATGAATCAGCCCCAGCATTTT.

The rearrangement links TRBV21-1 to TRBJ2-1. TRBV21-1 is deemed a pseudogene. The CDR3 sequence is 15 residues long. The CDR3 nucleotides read TGTGCCAGCAGCGGTCGACATCGCGGATACAATGAGCAGTTCTTC. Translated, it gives CASSGRHRGYNEQFF.

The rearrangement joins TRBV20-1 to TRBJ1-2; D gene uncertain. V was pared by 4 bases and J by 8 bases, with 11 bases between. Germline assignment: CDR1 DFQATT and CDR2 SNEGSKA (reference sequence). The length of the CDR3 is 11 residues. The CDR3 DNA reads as TGCAGTGCTATCGCAATGGAGGGCTACACCTTC. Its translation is CSAIAMEGYTF.

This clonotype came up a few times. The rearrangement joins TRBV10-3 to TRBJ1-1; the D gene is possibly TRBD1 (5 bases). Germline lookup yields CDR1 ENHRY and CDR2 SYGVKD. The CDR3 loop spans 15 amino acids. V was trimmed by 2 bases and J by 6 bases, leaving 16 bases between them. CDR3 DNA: TGTGCCATCAGTGAGGCAGGGTATAAAGTCGCTGAAGCTTTCTTT. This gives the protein CAISEAGYKVAEAFF.

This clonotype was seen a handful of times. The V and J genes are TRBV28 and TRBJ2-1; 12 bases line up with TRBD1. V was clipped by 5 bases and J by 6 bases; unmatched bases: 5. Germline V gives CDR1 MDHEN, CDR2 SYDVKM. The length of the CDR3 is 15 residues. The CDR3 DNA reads TGTGCCAGCAGTCAGGGACAGGGGGCTAGCAATGAGCAGTTCTTC. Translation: CASSQGQGASNEQFF.